This TCR beta chain was captured in a study of T cell repertoires in cytomegalovirus infection. About the study: The public TCR beta signatures pointed to both CMV infection and matching HLA type. Broader study findings: Clonotypes of TCR beta that were HLA-C-restricted and CMV-specific dominated the ex vivo response. There were carriers of CMV plus the relevant HLA, and cumulative public TCR beta family frequency identified them.

MiXCR, run by TCRdb on the reads, gives a single entry per CDR3 protein. The table has about 450,000 distinct CDR3 sequences, 30% to 40% seen once. Comment on this clonotype: Its antigen is undetermined.

Germline loops: CDR1 SGHKS, CDR2 YYEKEE (reference sequence). Trimming stripped 2 bases from V and 8 bases from J, with 20 bases between. CDR3 length equals 16 residues. The source is a human donor in good health (CMV status not recorded). Some clones in this sample may be carry-over from other donors' samples. Source material: PBMCs. The chain uses TRBV5-5 and TRBJ2-1, with D hard to call. CDR3 sequence: CASSLGRVWAHDEQFF. The DNA for the CDR3 is TGTGCCAGCAGCTTAGGTCGGGTATGGGCACACGATGAGCAGTTCTTC. Looking up the rest from reference TRBV5-5 and TRBJ2-1 gives the full variable domain: DAGVTQSPTHLIKTRGQQVTLRCSPISGHKSVSWYQQVLGQGPQFIFQYYEKEERGRGNFPDRFSARQFPNYSSELNVNALLLGDSALYLCASSLGRVWAHDEQFFGPGTRLTVL.